By sample share, the clone carrying this T cell receptor (beta chain) is medium-sized. Both TRBC1 and TRBC2 were covered by a beta constant-region primer of two equimolar oligonucleotides. Nested alpha and beta constant-region primers with the SP2 primer drove four PCR rounds on ligated cDNA. TCRdb passed the UMI-ligation and nested PCR reads through MiXCR, listing each CDR3 protein once. The sample records 3,500 to 5,000 distinct CDR3 sequences, 4% to 6% being singletons. Looked up from germline, CDR1 is SGDLS and CDR2 is YYNGEE. CDR3 length equals 11 residues. Trimming left V 0 bases short and J 5 bases short, with 2 bases between. These data are taken from a study of naive and memory T cell subsets.

The sequenced sample was effector memory CD8+ T cells from blood. The subset was: effector memory, CD45RA- CD27-. The sequence was obtained from a human donor in good health. V is TRBV9 and J is TRBJ1-2; D remains ambiguous. The CDR3 sequence: CASSVGYGYTF. The CDR3 DNA reads as TGTGCCAGCAGCGTAGGATATGGCTACACCTTC.